A selection of T cell receptor beta chains follows, all from one sample in a study of blood T cell repertoires in COVID-19. The method was immunoSEQ multiplex PCR; TCRdb's version includes in-frame clones alone and lacks a portion of them. This table holds fewer than 350,000 clones, around 87% found once. Sequencing was performed on PBMCs or T cells enriched from blood (not recorded which). Receptor source: a woman younger than 35 with acute COVID-19. Each CDR3 is given with its conserved first and last residue. Fields, in order: clone size, V gene, J gene, D gene, CDR3 DNA, CDR3 protein. The D gene is left open where the match is weak. Clone size is stated in some rows and not others, as once, few, many or a class when expanded.

>once|TRBV27|TRBJ2-1|.
TGTGCCAGCAGCCCCCCCCTCTCACAGTGGGGGCCGAATTCCTACAATGAGCAGTTCTTC
CASSPPLSQWGPNSYNEQFF
>.|TRBV2|TRBJ1-2|.
TGTGCCAGCAGTCAAAGACAGGAGACTAACTATGGCTACACCTTC
CASSQRQETNYGYTF
>.|TRBV27|TRBJ2-1|.
TGTGCCAGCAGTTTCGACAGGGGAGGGGACAATGAGCAGTTCTTC
CASSFDRGGDNEQFF
>.|TRBV7-2|TRBJ2-5|TRBD2
TGTGCCAGCAGCTTAGGAGGGACTAGCGGGGGGTTGACCCAGTACTTC
CASSLGGTSGGLTQYF
>.|TRBV25-1|TRBJ2-2|.
TGTGCCAGCAGTCCCTCCAGGGATACCGGGGAGCTGTTTTTT
CASSPSRDTGELFF
>once|TRBV30|TRBJ1-6|.
TGTGCCTGGAGTGTACTTGGGGGGAATAATTCACCCCTCCACTTT
CAWSVLGGNNSPLHF
>.|TRBV10-1|TRBJ2-1|TRBD2
TGCGCCAGCAGTGAAAGCGGGAGGGCCCGATACAATGAGCAGTTCTTC
CASSESGRARYNEQFF
>.|TRBV7-9|TRBJ1-6|TRBD1
TGTGCCAGCAGCGGAGGGAGACAGGGGGCATTTGATTCACCCCTCCACTTT
CASSGGRQGAFDSPLHF
>.|TRBV2|TRBJ1-1|.
TGTGCCAGCAGTGCAACGAGGCAGAAGGCCGCGAACACTGAAGCTTTCTTT
CASSATRQKAANTEAFF
>.|TRBV28|TRBJ1-1|.
TGTGCCAGCAGTTTATACAGGTACACTGAAGCTTTCTTT
CASSLYRYTEAFF
>.|TRBV7-9|TRBJ1-2|.
TGTGCCAGCAGCTTAGAGGGCAGGAGGGGCTACACCTTC
CASSLEGRRGYTF
>.|TRBV7-6|TRBJ2-7|.
TGTGCCAGCAGCTTAGCGCTAGCAAGGGAGCAGTACTTC
CASSLALAREQYF
>.|TRBV5-1|TRBJ2-7|TRBD1
TGCGCCAGCAGCCCCTTACCGGGACAGGATACCTACGAGCAGTACTTC
CASSPLPGQDTYEQYF
>.|TRBV5-1|TRBJ1-1|.
TGCGCCAGCAGCCCCTTTTTAGCGGTCACTGAAGCTTTCTTT
CASSPFLAVTEAFF
>.|TRBV7-7|TRBJ1-1|TRBD1
TGTGCCAGCAGCTCACCGCCGGGACAGGTCAACACTGAAGCTTTCTTT
CASSSPPGQVNTEAFF
>once|TRBV29-1|TRBJ1-4|TRBD1
TGCAGCGTGGCGGGACAGCTTAATGAAAAACTGTTTTTT
CSVAGQLNEKLFF
>.|TRBV4-1|TRBJ1-5|TRBD1
TGCGCCAGCAGCCAAGTAGACAGGGGTAGCAATCAGCCCCAGCATTTT
CASSQVDRGSNQPQHF
>few|TRBV18|TRBJ2-7|.
TGTGCCAGCTCACCACGGGACACCCGCGCGCAGTACTTC
CASSPRDTRAQYF
>.|TRBV6-5|TRBJ2-7|.
TGTGCCAGCAGGTTCAGGGTCGGCGAGCAGTACTTC
CASRFRVGEQYF
>.|TRBV27|TRBJ1-1|.
TGTGCCAGCAGTTACTCATTTTATTTCCCGGGGGCTGAAGCTTTCTTT
CASSYSFYFPGAEAFF
>.|TRBV7-3|TRBJ2-5|.
TGTGCCAGCAGCTCGCCTCGCCAGGGACATTTGGAGACCCAGTACTTC
CASSSPRQGHLETQYF
>once|TRBV29-1|TRBJ1-4|.
TGCAGCGTGGTGGGGGCCAGTGATAATGAAAAACTGTTTTTT
CSVVGASDNEKLFF
>once|TRBV11-3|TRBJ2-1|TRBD2
TGTGCCAGCAGCTCTAGCGGGAGTTTGTACAATGAGCAGTTCTTC
CASSSSGSLYNEQFF
>.|TRBV6-5|TRBJ2-7|TRBD1
TGTGCCAGCAGTTACGGGGACAGGGCAAGCGAGCAGTACTTC
CASSYGDRASEQYF
>.|TRBV7-9|TRBJ2-1|TRBD1
TGTGCCAGCAGACAGGGGGTTGAGCAGTTCTTC
CASRQGVEQFF
>many|TRBV7-9|TRBJ2-2|TRBD2
TGTGCCAGCAGCTCGGGGGGAAGCTACACCGGGGAGCTGTTTTTT
CASSSGGSYTGELFF
>.|TRBV29-1|TRBJ1-1|.
TGCAGCGTTGGAAGGGGGAATACGAACACTGAAGCTTTCTTT
CSVGRGNTNTEAFF
>.|TRBV5-1|TRBJ2-7|.
TGCGCCAGCAGCTTGGGTAGAACCGAGCAGTACTTC
CASSLGRTEQYF
>once|TRBV7-3|TRBJ2-3|.
TGTGCCAGCAGCTTATCGAGGGCCGAAACTACGCAGTATTTT
CASSLSRAETTQYF
>.|TRBV5-1|TRBJ2-1|TRBD1
TGCGCCAGCAGCCTGGACAGGTCCGCCTACAATGAGCAGTTCTTC
CASSLDRSAYNEQFF
>.|TRBV28|TRBJ1-1|.
TGTGCCAGCAGTTTATTGGGACAGAACACTGAAGCTTTCTTT
CASSLLGQNTEAFF
>.|TRBV5-1|TRBJ2-3|TRBD1
TGCGCCAGCAGCCCACGACAGGGCGAAATGGATACGCAGTATTTT
CASSPRQGEMDTQYF
>.|TRBV3-1/TRBV3-2|TRBJ1-5|.
TGTGCCAGCAGCCAAGATTTCCCTTCCCAGGACAATCAGCCCCAGCATTTT
CASSQDFPSQDNQPQHF
>.|TRBV7-9|TRBJ1-2|TRBD1
TGTGCCAGCAGCTCGGGACAGGGGGCGTATGGCTACACCTTC
CASSSGQGAYGYTF
>.|TRBV5-1|TRBJ1-1|TRBD1
TGCGCCAGCAGCTTACGACAGGGGGGCGCTGAAGCTTTCTTT
CASSLRQGGAEAFF
>few|TRBV4-1|TRBJ2-7|TRBD2
TGCGCCAGCAGCCCCGGGAGGGCCCTGTACGAGCAGTACTTC
CASSPGRALYEQYF
>.|TRBV7-3|TRBJ2-5|TRBD1
TGTGCCAGCAGCTTACTGCGGGACAGGGGGTTAGAGACCCAGTACTTC
CASSLLRDRGLETQYF
>.|TRBV6-1|TRBJ1-6|TRBD1
TGTGCCAGCAGTGATAAGGGGGCAAGTTCACCCCTCCACTTT
CASSDKGASSPLHF
>.|TRBV5-1|TRBJ2-3|.
TGCGCCATTCGCGGGACAGATACAGATACGCAGTATTTT
CAIRGTDTDTQYF
>.|TRBV7-9|TRBJ1-1|TRBD1
TGTGCCAGCAGCTTGGACAGACAGGGGAACACTGAAGCTTTCTTT
CASSLDRQGNTEAFF
>.|TRBV7-8|TRBJ2-5|.
TGTGCCAGCAGCTTAACTCTCCTCCAAGAGACCCAGTACTTC
CASSLTLLQETQYF